Shown below are 3 T cell receptor beta chains from a single sample sequenced in a study of blood T cell repertoires in COVID-19. Profiling relied on immunoSEQ multiplex PCR, and the TCRdb table lists in-frame clones only, not all of them. The data show more than 100,000 clones, with just under 80% seen just once and 16% held by the top ten. The sequencing sample was made of peripheral blood. These receptors all come from a man aged 60 to 75 with active or convalescent COVID-19.

In this sample, this clone turned up many times. The J gene is TRBJ2-7, the V gene TRBV10-3, with D maybe TRBD1 (6 bases). The CDR3 extends over 15 amino acids. Per the germline V gene, CDR1 is ENHRY and CDR2 is SYGVKD. V dropped 5 bases and J dropped 3 bases, with 17 bases sitting between them. The CDR3 here is CAISSSGTNDYEQYF. In DNA, the CDR3 is TGTGCCATCAGTTCCTCCGGGACAAATGACTACGAGCAGTACTTC.

Ten or more counts support this clone. The V call is TRBV6-5, the J call TRBJ2-5; TRBD1 matches 8 bases. The CDR3 is made up of 14 amino acids. The V gene end was trimmed by 8 bases and the J gene end by 5 bases; junction bases not matched to a gene: 10. Germline loops: CDR1 MNHEY, CDR2 SVGAGI. CDR3 in amino acids: CASGRGRAGETQYF. CDR3 nucleotide sequence: TGTGCCAGCGGCAGGGGGCGCGCGGGCGAGACCCAGTACTTC.

This clone was recorded only once. The chain combines TRBV6-1 with TRBJ2-1; D gene unclear. The length of the CDR3 is 12 residues. From germline, CDR1 is MNHNS and CDR2 SASEGT. V was clipped by 3 bases and J by 4 bases, with 4 bases between them. This chain's CDR3 is CASSDNYNEQFF. CDR3 bases: TGTGCCAGCAGTGACAATTACAATGAGCAGTTCTTC.